The 31 T cell receptor beta chains presented below share a single source sample, sequenced in a study of cytomegalovirus exposure and HLA in healthy donors (dated by TCRdb to about 2017). Receptor amplification or capture employed the immunoSEQ multiplex PCR assay. For the multiplex PCR, a mixture combining 60 forward primers for TCR Vbeta segments and 13 reverse primers for TCR Jbeta segments was used. TCRdb limited this immuneACCESS table to in-frame rearrangements with V and J called. A share of clones is missing; checked studies link under half to unresolved V genes, and the rest is unexplained. Recorded for this sample are 120,000 or so clones; roughly 83% of them occurred a single time. The biggest ten clones account for roughly 20% of the sample. Sequenced material: PBMCs. These receptors all stem from a man between 18 and 29 years old in good health and CMV-seropositive.

V is TRBV15 and J is TRBJ2-7, with 11 bases matching TRBD1. Unmatched junction bases numbered 7, after V lost 3 bases and J lost 3 bases. The CDR3 spans 16 residues. Looked up from germline, CDR1 is LNHNV and CDR2 is YYDKDF (reference sequence). The CDR3: CATSSYSGTGGYEQYF. The CDR3 bases are TGTGCCACCAGCAGCTACTCCGGGACAGGGGGCTACGAGCAGTACTTC.

The chain couples TRBV19 to TRBJ1-1, with D possibly being TRBD1 (6 bases). V lost 7 bases and J lost 2, with 20 bases in between. The germline gives CDR1 LNHDA, CDR2 SQIVND (reference sequence). CDR3 length: 16 amino acids. The CDR3 nucleotides are TGTGCCAGTACCTTATTATGGGACACTACCAACACTGAAGCTTTCTTT. The encoded protein is CASTLLWDTTNTEAFF.

V gene TRBV4-2 combines with J gene TRBJ2-1, with D possibly TRBD2 on 5 matching bases. V was cut by 4 bases and J by 10 bases, with 17 bases left in between. CDR1 is LGHNA and CDR2 is YNFKEQ in the germline V gene. This CDR3 contains 14 residues. The CDR3 DNA reads as TGTGCCAGCAGCCTTTCCCCGGGAACTATAGAGCAGTTCTTC. Translating it yields CASSLSPGTIEQFF.

J is TRBJ1-2 and V is TRBV2, with 10 bases aligning to TRBD1. The CDR3 extends over 12 amino acids. The germline V gene has CDR1 SNHLY and CDR2 FYNNEI. Trimming cost V 10 bases and J 4 bases; bases outside gene matches: 3. Here the CDR3 reads CATWDRGYGYTF. The DNA for the CDR3 is TGTGCCACCTGGGACAGGGGCTATGGCTACACCTTC.

This rearrangement joins TRBV29-1 to TRBJ2-3; weak D call: TRBD2 (7 bases). CDR1 and CDR2 from the germline V gene are SQVTM and ANQGSEA. The germline V and J ends were trimmed by 4 bases and 1 base, with 15 bases remaining between them. The CDR3 is 15 residues long. The CDR3 sequence: CSVAGGGAGTDTQYF. The CDR3 region has the DNA TGCAGCGTTGCCGGTGGGGGGGCCGGCACAGATACGCAGTATTTT.

The chain is built from TRBV7-9 and TRBJ1-4; perhaps TRBD1 as D (6 bases). The CDR3 totals 12 residues. Looked up from germline, CDR1 is SEHNR and CDR2 is FQNEAQ (reference sequence). Between the trimmed V and J ends, which lost 11 bases and 3 bases, there was a span of 10 bases. The CDR3 DNA is TGTGCCGGAGGACAGCCTAATGAAAAACTGTTTTTT. Amino acid sequence: CAGGQPNEKLFF.

This sequence joins TRBV28 and TRBJ1-1; D ambiguous. The V end lost 1 base, the J end lost 7 bases, and 4 bases lay between the germline ends. The CDR3 has 11 amino acids. Germline loops: CDR1 MDHEN, CDR2 SYDVKM. CDR3 in amino acids: CASSLFGEAFF. As DNA, the CDR3 is TGTGCCAGCAGTTTATTCGGTGAAGCTTTCTTT. The full variable domain, with the rest looked up from reference TRBV28 and TRBJ1-1, is DVKVTQSSRYLVKRTGEKVFLECVQDMDHENMFWYRQDPGLGLRLIYFSYDVKMKEKGDIPEGYSVSREKKERFSLILESASTNQTSMYLCASSLFGEAFFGQGTRLTVV.

V and J are TRBV5-6 and TRBJ2-5; D ambiguous. In germline, CDR1 is SGHDT, CDR2 YYEEEE. Trimming removed 2 bases at V and 5 bases at J, with 19 bases between. The CDR3 sequence is 16 residues long. CDR3 loop: CASSFATVNAGETQYF. CDR3 DNA: TGTGCCAGCAGCTTTGCGACGGTAAATGCCGGGGAGACCCAGTACTTC.

This chain uses TRBV7-8 with TRBJ2-7; D gene uncertain. Germline values: CDR1 SGHVS, CDR2 FQNEAQ. The CDR3 has 13 residues. Trimming pared 1 base from V and 0 bases from J, leaving 4 bases between. CDR3 nucleotides: TGTGCCAGCAGCTTAGACAGCTCCTACGAGCAGTACTTC. Its protein product is CASSLDSSYEQYF.

This chain uses TRBV28 with TRBJ1-3; D gene ambiguous. Germline values: CDR1 MDHEN, CDR2 SYDVKM. Trimming left V 5 bases short and J 2 bases short, with 13 bases between. The CDR3 has 15 residues. CDR3 residues: CASSNRRRTGNTIYF. The CDR3 DNA sequence: TGTGCCAGCAGTAATCGACGGAGAACTGGAAACACCATATATTTT.

The rearrangement uses TRBV30 and TRBJ1-5; unclear D gene. The CDR3 contains 12 residues. Germline-derived CDR1 and CDR2 are GTSNPN and SVGIG (reference sequence). The germline V and J ends were trimmed by 2 bases and 4 bases, with 6 bases remaining between them. Written as DNA, the CDR3 is TGTGCCTGGAGTATCGGGAATCAGCCCCAGCATTTT. Protein product: CAWSIGNQPQHF.

This chain links TRBV28 with TRBJ1-2; D perhaps matches TRBD1 (5 bases). The CDR3 runs to 14 residues. Germline V lookup: CDR1 MDHEN, CDR2 SYDVKM. Trimming cost V 3 bases and J 4 bases, with 12 bases left between them. The CDR3 reads CASSFGTGSYGYTF. The CDR3 region has the DNA TGTGCCAGCAGTTTCGGGACCGGGAGCTATGGCTACACCTTC.

This clone was found once. The rearrangement joins TRBV5-1 to TRBJ2-7, with TRBD1 matching over 9 bases. CDR1 is SGHRS and CDR2 is YFSETQ in the germline V gene. The CDR3 is made up of 15 amino acids. V dropped 2 bases and J dropped 2; count of bases not matched to a gene: 5. The CDR3 loop is CASSFADRGAYEQYF. The CDR3 coding sequence is TGCGCCAGCAGCTTCGCCGACAGGGGGGCCTACGAGCAGTACTTC.

This clone was seen more than once but under ten times. The chain links TRBV10-3 to TRBJ2-7; 10 nucleotides agree with TRBD1. The CDR3 runs to 13 residues. Germline V gene lookup returns CDR1 ENHRY and CDR2 SYGVKD. V gave up 9 bases and J gave up 4 bases; unmatched junction bases: 6. The CDR3 here is CAIGQGVDYEQYF. CDR3 in DNA: TGTGCCATTGGACAGGGGGTTGATTACGAGCAGTACTTC.

The chain couples TRBV9 to TRBJ1-1; possibly TRBD1 for D (5 bases). Trimming left V 0 bases short and J 3 bases short, with 6 bases between. This CDR3 has 13 amino acids. CDR1 and CDR2 (germline): SGDLS, YYNGEE. The CDR3 coding sequence is TGTGCCAGCAGCGTAGGGGGGGACACTGAAGCTTTCTTT. Protein product: CASSVGGDTEAFF.

The chain recombines TRBV5-6 with TRBJ2-2; TRBD1 agrees at 9 bases. Germline-derived CDR1 and CDR2 are SGHDT and YYEEEE. The CDR3 consists of 15 residues. Losses at the gene ends were 4 bases for V and 6 bases for J; bases not matched to a gene: 7. DNA of the CDR3: TGTGCCAGCAGCACAGGACAGGGGATCTCCGGGGAGCTGTTTTTT. This sequence encodes CASSTGQGISGELFF.

This chain links TRBV28 with TRBJ1-5, with TRBD1 matching 8 bases. This CDR3 region has 19 residues. V was pared by 5 bases and J by 6 bases, with 21 bases of the junction left unmatched. Germline V CDR1 and CDR2: MDHEN, SYDVKM. For the CDR3, the DNA is TGTGCCAGCAGTCCCCACCTTGCCGACAGGGGAATTAATAGTCAGCCCCAGCATTTT. Protein product: CASSPHLADRGINSQPQHF.

J is TRBJ2-7 and V is TRBV7-9; TRBD1 matches at 7 bases. The germline gives CDR1 SEHNR, CDR2 FQNEAQ (reference sequence). With V trimmed by 5 bases and J by 0 bases, 4 bases remained unmatched. The CDR3 has 14 residues. CDR3 amino acids: CASSQGDGSYEQYF. As DNA, the CDR3 is TGTGCCAGCAGCCAGGGGGATGGCTCCTACGAGCAGTACTTC.

The CDR3 DNA follows: TGTGCCAGCAGCTGGTCAGACATGTCCACTGAAGCTTTCTTT. Amino acid sequence: CASSWSDMSTEAFF. The rearrangement joins TRBV5-5 to TRBJ1-1; no clear D. The V end was cut by 3 bases, the J end by 4 bases, with 13 bases between. This CDR3 has 14 residues. The germline CDR1 and CDR2 sequences are SGHKS and YYEKEE (reference sequence).

V gene TRBV19 combines with J gene TRBJ1-2; the D gene is possibly TRBD1 (5 bases). The CDR3 covers 12 residues. V lost 9 bases, J lost 3 bases, and 11 bases lay in between. From germline, CDR1 is LNHDA and CDR2 SQIVND (reference sequence). The CDR3: CASREAYYGYTF. CDR3 bases: TGTGCCAGCAGGGAGGCATACTATGGCTACACCTTC.

The V call is TRBV5-5, the J call TRBJ1-2; D may be TRBD1 (5 bases). V was shortened by 7 bases and J by 4 bases, with 8 bases between the two germline ends. Germline CDR1 reads SGHKS; CDR2 reads YYEKEE (reference sequence). CDR3 size: 11 residues. The CDR3 loop is CASATAYGYTF. The CDR3 region has the DNA TGTGCCAGCGCGACAGCCTATGGCTACACCTTC.

This sequence joins TRBV4-1 and TRBJ2-5, with D hard to call. The CDR3 loop spans 13 amino acids. The V end lost 1 base, the J end lost 5 bases, and 8 bases lay between the germline ends. CDR1 MGHRA and CDR2 YSYEKL come from the germline V gene. The CDR3 nucleotides read TGCGCCAGCAGCCAAGGGCAGGCGGAGACCCAGTACTTC. It codes for CASSQGQAETQYF.

This clone has only a few counts. The chain combines TRBV4-1 with TRBJ1-1; D unclear. Trimming stripped 0 bases from V and 4 bases from J, with 12 bases between. Germline V gene lookup returns CDR1 MGHRA and CDR2 YSYEKL. The CDR3 covers 15 residues. The CDR3 protein is CASSQDAAGRTEAFF. The CDR3 DNA reads TGCGCCAGCAGCCAAGACGCCGCGGGTCGCACTGAAGCTTTCTTT.

This sequence joins TRBV4-2 and TRBJ2-5; 12 positions match TRBD2. Losses at the gene ends were 0 bases for V and 5 bases for J; bases not matched to a gene: 16. Germline lookup yields CDR1 LGHNA and CDR2 YNFKEQ. This CDR3 comprises 20 residues. The CDR3 loop is CASSQDGTSGSGQGRETQYF. The CDR3 bases are TGTGCCAGCAGCCAAGATGGGACTAGCGGGTCCGGGCAGGGGCGGGAGACCCAGTACTTC.

This rearrangement joins TRBV19 to TRBJ2-3; D gene unclear. From germline, CDR1 is LNHDA and CDR2 SQIVND (reference sequence). The CDR3 covers 12 residues. The V and J ends lost 1 base and 3 bases respectively, with 2 bases between them. CDR3 protein: CASSIATDTQYF. CDR3 in DNA: TGTGCCAGTAGTATAGCTACAGATACGCAGTATTTT.

The V call is TRBV7-6, the J call TRBJ2-5; TRBD2 aligns across 7 bases. The last part of the DNA fits TRBJ2-7 better; the J call may be wrong. Germline lookup yields CDR1 SGHVS and CDR2 FNYEAQ. CDR3 length equals 16 residues. The CDR3 bases are TGTGCCAGCAGCTTAGCGATGTCGACTAGCCCCTACGAGCAGTACTTC. Its protein is CASSLAMSTSPYEQYF.

The rearrangement links TRBV6-5 to TRBJ2-3, with 9 positions matching TRBD2. Trimming cost V 2 bases and J 6 bases; bases outside gene matches: 3. The CDR3 loop spans 14 amino acids. Germline V lookup: CDR1 MNHEY, CDR2 SVGAGI. CDR3 sequence: CASSYGGGADTQYF. The DNA for the CDR3 is TGTGCCAGCAGTTACGGCGGGGGGGCGGATACGCAGTATTTT.

The genes are TRBV29-1 and TRBJ2-1; 11 bases line up with TRBD2. The germline CDR1 and CDR2 sequences are SQVTM and ANQGSEA. There are 18 residues in the CDR3. The trim removed 5 bases at V and 4 bases at J, leaving 16 bases unmatched. The DNA for the CDR3 is TGCAGCGTTACCGACGTTATCACCGGGACTAGCGGTTACAATGAGCAGTTCTTC. Translating it yields CSVTDVITGTSGYNEQFF.

V is TRBV9 and J is TRBJ2-7; tentative D call: TRBD2 (6 bases). Per germline, CDR1 SGDLS and CDR2 YYNGEE. V shed 3 bases and J shed 7 bases, with 8 bases lying between them. CDR3 length equals 11 residues. The CDR3 DNA follows: TGTGCCAGCAGCGCCGGGGGAGAGCAGTACTTC. Encoded protein: CASSAGGEQYF.

V and J are TRBV7-6 and TRBJ2-7, with 12 nucleotides matching TRBD2. Per the germline V gene, CDR1 is SGHVS and CDR2 is FNYEAQ. V dropped 6 bases and J dropped 5; count of bases not matched to a gene: 5. The CDR3 consists of 14 residues. The CDR3 bases are TGTGCCAGCAGTAGACGACTAGCGGGGGACGAGCAGTACTTC. Its translation is CASSRRLAGDEQYF.

The chain uses TRBV6-5 and TRBJ2-7, with 7 bases lining up with TRBD1. Germline V gene lookup returns CDR1 MNHEY and CDR2 SVGAGI. The CDR3 contains 14 residues. With 6 bases clipped from V and 3 bases from J, the junction kept 8 bases outside the gene matches. The CDR3 reads CASSPPGQNYEQYF. CDR3 nucleotide sequence: TGTGCCAGCAGCCCCCCGGGACAGAACTACGAGCAGTACTTC.